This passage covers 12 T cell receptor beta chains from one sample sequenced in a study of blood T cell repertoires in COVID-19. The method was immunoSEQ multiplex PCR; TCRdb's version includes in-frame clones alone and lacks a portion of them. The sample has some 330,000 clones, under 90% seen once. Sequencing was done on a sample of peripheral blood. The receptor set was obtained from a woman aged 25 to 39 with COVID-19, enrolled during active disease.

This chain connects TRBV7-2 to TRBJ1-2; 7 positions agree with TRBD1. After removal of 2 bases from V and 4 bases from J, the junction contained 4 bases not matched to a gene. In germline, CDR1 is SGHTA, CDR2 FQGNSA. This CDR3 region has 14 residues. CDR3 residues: CASSLPWTGYGYTF. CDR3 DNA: TGTGCCAGCAGCTTACCGTGGACAGGCTATGGCTACACCTTC.

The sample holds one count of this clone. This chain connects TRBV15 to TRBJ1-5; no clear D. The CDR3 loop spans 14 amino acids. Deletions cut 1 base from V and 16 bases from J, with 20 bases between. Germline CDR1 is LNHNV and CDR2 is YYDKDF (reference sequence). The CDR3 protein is CATSRGETRLNIHF. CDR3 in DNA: TGTGCCACCAGCAGAGGGGAGACAAGGCTAAACATCCATTTT.

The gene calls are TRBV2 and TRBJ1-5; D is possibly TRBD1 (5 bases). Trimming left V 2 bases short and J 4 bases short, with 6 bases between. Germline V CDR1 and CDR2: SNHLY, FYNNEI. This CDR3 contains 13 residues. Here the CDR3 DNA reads TGTGCCAGCAGTGAACGGGGGAATCAGCCCCAGCATTTT. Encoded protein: CASSERGNQPQHF.

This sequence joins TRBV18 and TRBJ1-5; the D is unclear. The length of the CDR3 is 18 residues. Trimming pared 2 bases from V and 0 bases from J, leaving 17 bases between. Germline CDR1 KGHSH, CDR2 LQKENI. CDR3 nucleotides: TGTGCCAGCTCACCAGAGGATACCAGAACTTATAGCAATCAGCCCCAGCATTTT. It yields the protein CASSPEDTRTYSNQPQHF.

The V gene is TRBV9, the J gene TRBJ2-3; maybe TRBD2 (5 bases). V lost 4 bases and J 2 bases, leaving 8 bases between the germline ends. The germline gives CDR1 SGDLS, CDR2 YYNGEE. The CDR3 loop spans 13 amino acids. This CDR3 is CASSPGITDTQYF. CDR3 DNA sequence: TGTGCCAGCAGCCCCGGGATCACAGATACGCAGTATTTT. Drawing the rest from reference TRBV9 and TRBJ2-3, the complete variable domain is DSGVTQTPKHLITATGQRVTLRCSPRSGDLSVYWYQQSLDQGLQFLIQYYNGEERAKGNILERFSAQQFPDLHSELNLSSLELGDSALYFCASSPGITDTQYFGPGTRLTVL.

The CDR3 reads CASSPMGTAYNEQFF. The CDR3 region has the DNA TGTGCCAGCAGCCCCATGGGGACAGCCTACAATGAGCAGTTCTTC. This sequence joins TRBV9 and TRBJ2-1; TRBD1 matches 7 bases. Trimming took 4 bases from V and 2 from J; bases not matched to a gene: 6. This CDR3 has 15 amino acids. Looked up from germline, CDR1 is SGDLS and CDR2 is YYNGEE.

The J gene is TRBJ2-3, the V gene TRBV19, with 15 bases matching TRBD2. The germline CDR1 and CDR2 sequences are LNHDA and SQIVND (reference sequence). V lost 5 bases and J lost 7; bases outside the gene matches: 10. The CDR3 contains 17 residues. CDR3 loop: CASSPPGLAGGLYTQYF. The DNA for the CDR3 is TGTGCCAGTAGTCCCCCGGGACTAGCGGGGGGTCTTTATACGCAGTATTTT.

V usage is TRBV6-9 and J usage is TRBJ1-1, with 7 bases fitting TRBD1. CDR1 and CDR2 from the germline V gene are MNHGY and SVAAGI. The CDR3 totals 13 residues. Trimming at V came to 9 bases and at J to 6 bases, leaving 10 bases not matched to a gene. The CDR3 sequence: CASNSGQPSEAFF. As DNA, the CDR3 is TGTGCCAGTAATTCGGGACAGCCCTCTGAAGCTTTCTTT.

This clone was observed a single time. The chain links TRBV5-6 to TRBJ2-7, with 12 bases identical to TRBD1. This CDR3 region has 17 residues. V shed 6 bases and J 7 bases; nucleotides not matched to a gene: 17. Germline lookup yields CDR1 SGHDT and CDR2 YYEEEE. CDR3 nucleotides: TGTGCCAGCACTTCCGGGACAACGGGACAGGGGGCGGGTGAGCAGTACTTC. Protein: CASTSGTTGQGAGEQYF. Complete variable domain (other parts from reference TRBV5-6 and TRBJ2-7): DAGVTQSPTHLIKTRGQQVTLRCSPKSGHDTVSWYQQALGQGPQFIFQYYEEEERQRGNFPDRFSGHQFPNYSSELNVNALLLGDSALYLCASTSGTTGQGAGEQYFGPGTRLTVT.

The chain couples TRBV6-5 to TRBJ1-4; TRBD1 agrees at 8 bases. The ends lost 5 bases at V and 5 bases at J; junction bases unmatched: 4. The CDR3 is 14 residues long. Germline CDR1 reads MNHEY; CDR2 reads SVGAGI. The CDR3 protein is CASSRGQVNEKLFF. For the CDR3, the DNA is TGTGCCAGCAGTAGGGGACAGGTGAATGAAAAACTGTTTTTT.

The CDR3 DNA reads TGTGCCAGCAGCCAACTTACAGGGGGCGCGAACACTGAAGCTTTCTTT. It specifies CASSQLTGGANTEAFF. V is TRBV14 and J is TRBJ1-1; 9 bases align to TRBD1. In germline, CDR1 is SGHDN, CDR2 FVKESK. The CDR3 is 16 residues long. V shed 2 bases and J 1 base; nucleotides not matched to a gene: 5. Drawing the rest from reference TRBV14 and TRBJ1-1, the complete variable domain is EAGVTQFPSHSVIEKGQTVTLRCDPISGHDNLYWYRRVMGKEIKFLLHFVKESKQDESGMPNNRFLAERTGGTYSTLKVQPAELEDSGVYFCASSQLTGGANTEAFFGQGTRLTVV.

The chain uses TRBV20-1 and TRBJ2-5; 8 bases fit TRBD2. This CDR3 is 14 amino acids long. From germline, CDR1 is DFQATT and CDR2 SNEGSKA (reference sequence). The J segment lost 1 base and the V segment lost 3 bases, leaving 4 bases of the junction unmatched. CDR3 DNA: TGCAGTGCTAGTACCGGGGGGGCCCAAGAGACCCAGTACTTC. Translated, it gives CSASTGGAQETQYF.